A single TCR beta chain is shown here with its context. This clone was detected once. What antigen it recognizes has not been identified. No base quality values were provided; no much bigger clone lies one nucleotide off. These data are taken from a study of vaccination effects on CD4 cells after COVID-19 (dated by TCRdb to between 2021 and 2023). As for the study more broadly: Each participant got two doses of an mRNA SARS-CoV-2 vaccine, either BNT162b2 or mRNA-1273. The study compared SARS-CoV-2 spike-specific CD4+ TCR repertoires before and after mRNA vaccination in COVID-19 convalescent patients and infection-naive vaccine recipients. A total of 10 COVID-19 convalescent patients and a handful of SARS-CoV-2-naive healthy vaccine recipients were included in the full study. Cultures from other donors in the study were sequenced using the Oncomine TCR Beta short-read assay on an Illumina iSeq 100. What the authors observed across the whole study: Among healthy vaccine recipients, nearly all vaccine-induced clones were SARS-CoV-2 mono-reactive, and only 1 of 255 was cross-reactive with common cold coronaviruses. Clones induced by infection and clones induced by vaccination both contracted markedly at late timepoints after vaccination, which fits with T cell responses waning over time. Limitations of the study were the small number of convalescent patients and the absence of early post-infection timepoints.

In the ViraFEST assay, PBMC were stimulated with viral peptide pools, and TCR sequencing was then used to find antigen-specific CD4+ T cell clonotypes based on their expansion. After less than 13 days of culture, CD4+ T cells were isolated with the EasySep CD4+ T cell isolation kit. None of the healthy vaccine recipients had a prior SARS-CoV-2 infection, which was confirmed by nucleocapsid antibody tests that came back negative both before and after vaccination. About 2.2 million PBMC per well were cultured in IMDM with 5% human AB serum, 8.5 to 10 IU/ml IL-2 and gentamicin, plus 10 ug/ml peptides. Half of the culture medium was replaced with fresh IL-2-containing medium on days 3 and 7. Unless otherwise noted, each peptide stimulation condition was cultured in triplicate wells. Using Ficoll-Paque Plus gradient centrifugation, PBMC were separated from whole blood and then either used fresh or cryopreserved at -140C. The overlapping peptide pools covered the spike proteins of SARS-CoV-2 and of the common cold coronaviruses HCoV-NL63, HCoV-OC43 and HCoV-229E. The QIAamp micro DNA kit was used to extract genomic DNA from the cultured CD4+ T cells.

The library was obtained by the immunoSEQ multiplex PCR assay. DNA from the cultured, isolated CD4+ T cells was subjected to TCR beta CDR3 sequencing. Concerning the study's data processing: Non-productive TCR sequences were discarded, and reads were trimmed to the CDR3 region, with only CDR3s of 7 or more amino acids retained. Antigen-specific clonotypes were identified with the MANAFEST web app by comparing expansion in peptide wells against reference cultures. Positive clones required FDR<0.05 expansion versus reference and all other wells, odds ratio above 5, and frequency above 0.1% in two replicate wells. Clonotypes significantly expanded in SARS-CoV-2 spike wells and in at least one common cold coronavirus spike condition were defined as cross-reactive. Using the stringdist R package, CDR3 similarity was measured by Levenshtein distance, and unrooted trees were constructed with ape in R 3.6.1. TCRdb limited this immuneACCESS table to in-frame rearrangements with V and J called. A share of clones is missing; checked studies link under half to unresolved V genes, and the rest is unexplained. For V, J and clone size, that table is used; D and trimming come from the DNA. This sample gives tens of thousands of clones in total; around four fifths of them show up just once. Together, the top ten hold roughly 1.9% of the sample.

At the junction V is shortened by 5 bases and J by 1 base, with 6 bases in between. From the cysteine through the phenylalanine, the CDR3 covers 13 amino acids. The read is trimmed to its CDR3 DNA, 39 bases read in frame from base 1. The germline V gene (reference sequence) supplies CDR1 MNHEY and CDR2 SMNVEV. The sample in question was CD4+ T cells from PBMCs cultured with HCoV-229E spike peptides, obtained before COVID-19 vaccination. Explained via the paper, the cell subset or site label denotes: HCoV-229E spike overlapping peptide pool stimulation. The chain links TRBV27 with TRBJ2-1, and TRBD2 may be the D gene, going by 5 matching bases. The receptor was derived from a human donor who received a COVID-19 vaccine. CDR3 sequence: CASSRGSYNEQFF. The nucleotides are TGTGCCAGCAGTCGGGGTTCCTACAATGAGCAGTTCTTC.